This T cell receptor (beta chain) was profiled in a study of cytomegalovirus exposure and HLA in healthy donors (dated by TCRdb to the late 2010s). Broadly, across the study: According to a later analysis, the roughly 120 validation repertoires were produced on the same platform as the roughly 600 repertoires of the first cohort. The study aimed to test whether cataloging public T cell receptors could reveal signatures of past pathogen exposure. Besides the first cohort of under 700 subjects, a separate validation cohort made up of 120 different subjects was used. The study combined high-throughput TCR immunosequencing, statistical association of individual TCRs with disease status, and machine learning to predict cytomegalovirus infection status.

For CDR1 and CDR2, the germline V gene (reference sequence) lists LNHDA and SQIVND. A distance of 15 bases separates the germline ends of V and J, which lose 3 bases and 7 bases respectively. The CDR3, cysteine through phenylalanine, is 15 amino acids long. The CDR3 DNA has 45 bases and is translated from base 1. About this clone: Its antigen specificity is not known. The input lacks base qualities; no much larger clone sits a single base away.

Here is what the overall study found, with its caveats: Across donors, most TCR sequences were observed very rarely, whereas some public TCRs were present in many individuals. The study listed 164 TCR beta chains as associated with cytomegalovirus. In vitro tests confirmed that three of the cytomegalovirus-associated TCR beta chains recognize cytomegalovirus antigens. The classifier was reported to diagnose cytomegalovirus status with high specificity and sensitivity in both the original and validation cohorts. All 120 or so repertoires were used to score co-occurrence in the validation cohort in a later analysis, because that analysis had no HLA typing for the cohort. The authors suggested that the approach could potentially be generalized to other disease states and immunological phenotypes. A later analysis found that TCRs clustered in the first cohort also tended to co-occur in the 130 or so validation repertoires, with 90% to 95% of cluster scores above 0.

Donors formed part of the validation cohort, which comprised 120 subjects and was distinct from the first cohort of under 800 subjects. The method behind the library was the immunoSEQ multiplex PCR assay. The study's own analysis went as follows. A statistical classification framework was developed to diagnose cytomegalovirus status using the catalog of TCR beta chain sequences. The source is immuneACCESS, and TCRdb retained only in-frame sequences with V and J called. Part of the clones is not carried over; for the studies checked, unresolved V genes explain less than half of this, and the remainder is unexplained. D and trimming come from the DNA, and the V and J calls and clone size come from that table. The sample includes 95,000 to 150,000 clones, with about nine tenths observed a single time. The ten largest clones capture about 2% of the sample.

The sample consisted of PBMCs. This sequence uses TRBV19 and TRBJ2-2; the D segment could be TRBD2, given 5 matching bases. The source is a woman aged 18-30 years in good health and CMV-seronegative. The CDR3 amino acid sequence is: CASSISVGASGELFF. The DNA sequence is given as TGTGCCAGTAGTATTTCCGTGGGAGCGAGCGGGGAGCTGTTTTTT.